These 2 T cell receptor beta chains share one sample of origin, sequenced in a study of cytomegalovirus exposure and HLA in healthy donors. Amplification used 60 Vbeta primers and 13 Jbeta primers. Profiled with immunoSEQ multiplex PCR; TCRdb holds only in-frame clones, not every one. The sample consists of almost 200,000 clones, 70% to 90% of them appearing once. Sequences were obtained from PBMCs. Receptors originate from a woman aged 50 to 65 in good health and CMV-seronegative.

The sample holds one count of this clone. The gene calls are TRBV5-1 and TRBJ2-1, with 7 bases lining up with TRBD1. The junction had 4 bases not matched to a gene; V was cut back by 0 bases and J by 7 bases. The CDR3 is 14 amino acids. Germline V gives CDR1 SGHRS, CDR2 YFSETQ. The CDR3 loop is CASSLDPGGNEQFF. DNA for the CDR3: TGCGCCAGCAGCTTGGACCCAGGGGGTAATGAGCAGTTCTTC. The variable domain in full, completed from reference TRBV5-1 and TRBJ2-1, reads KAGVTQTPRYLIKTRGQQVTLSCSPISGHRSVSWYQQTPGQGLQFLFEYFSETQRNKGNFPGRFSGRQFSNSRSEMNVSTLELGDSALYLCASSLDPGGNEQFFGPGTRLTVL.

CDR3 sequence: CAWSVPTGLREQYF. The CDR3 DNA reads as TGTGCCTGGAGTGTACCTACAGGGTTAAGAGAGCAGTACTTC. The chain is built from TRBV30 and TRBJ2-7; the D gene is possibly TRBD1 (6 bases). V lost 0 bases and J lost 7, with 16 bases in between. This CDR3 contains 14 residues. Germline CDR1 and CDR2: GTSNPN and SVGIG (reference sequence). The complete variable domain, with remaining parts taken from reference TRBV30 and TRBJ2-7, reads SQTIHQWPATLVQPVGSPLSLECTVEGTSNPNLYWYRQAAGRGLQLLFYSVGIGQISSEVPQNLSASRPQDRQFILSSKKLLLSDSGFYLCAWSVPTGLREQYFGPGTRLTVT.